A selection of T cell receptor beta chains follows, all from one sample in a study of blood T cell repertoires in COVID-19. Repertoires were generated with immunoSEQ multiplex PCR, while TCRdb's copy carries only in-frame clones and drops some. Of under 200,000 clones in the sample, approximately 83% were seen once. The sequenced sample consisted of peripheral blood. The receptors come from a man in his sixties with acute or convalescent COVID-19. Both conserved end residues are part of each CDR3. Fields, in order: J gene, D gene, V gene, clone size, CDR3 DNA, CDR3 protein. The D gene is left open where the match is weak. Size tells how often a clone was seen (once, few, many) or the class of an expanded clone, and some rows leave it out.

>TRBJ2-7|TRBD1|TRBV28|NA
TGTGCCAGCAGTTCCGTATTGGGACAGGCTTTCGACGAGCAGTACTTC
CASSSVLGQAFDEQYF
>TRBJ1-1|NA|TRBV19|NA
TGTGCCAGTAGCCCTGGGCGAGCTCCGAACACTGAAGCTTTCTTT
CASSPGRAPNTEAFF
>TRBJ2-7|NA|TRBV2|NA
TGTGCCAGCACGTTGGGAGCCGAGCAGTACTTC
CASTLGAEQYF
>TRBJ1-2|TRBD1|TRBV28|NA
TGTGCCAGCAGTTTTTCAGGGGGCGGCTATGGCTACACCTTC
CASSFSGGGYGYTF
>TRBJ2-7|TRBD2|TRBV3-1/TRBV3-2|NA
TGTGCCAGCAGCCCCCGGACTAGCGGGAGTTCGTACGAGCAGTACTTC
CASSPRTSGSSYEQYF
>TRBJ1-1|NA|TRBV6-5|NA
TGTGCCAGCTCTTTCGGGGGGGGCACTGAAGCTTTCTTT
CASSFGGGTEAFF
>TRBJ2-7|TRBD2|TRBV28|once
TGTGCCAGCAGTCAAGACATCGCGGGACTAGCGGGAGTAGGCTACGAGCAGTACTTC
CASSQDIAGLAGVGYEQYF
>TRBJ2-7|NA|TRBV11-3|NA
TGTGCCAGCAGCTTAGATACCAGCTACGAGCAGTACTTC
CASSLDTSYEQYF
>TRBJ1-1|NA|TRBV5-4|once
TGTGCCAGCAGCTTGCCGGGGAAGAGGAACACTGAAGCTTTCTTT
CASSLPGKRNTEAFF
>TRBJ1-2|NA|TRBV6-5|NA
TGTGCCAGCAGACGGGGAGTTGGGAACTATGGCTACACCTTC
CASRRGVGNYGYTF
>TRBJ1-6|TRBD1|TRBV5-6|NA
TGTGCCAGCAGCTCGCGGGACAGTGGCAATTCACCCCTCCACTTT
CASSSRDSGNSPLHF
>TRBJ2-1|TRBD2|TRBV19|NA
TGTGCCAGTAAATTAGCGGGCAATTCCTACAATGAGCAGTTCTTC
CASKLAGNSYNEQFF
>TRBJ1-4|TRBD1|TRBV5-1|once
TGCGCCAGCAGCCGGGACAGTAATGAAAAACTGTTTTTT
CASSRDSNEKLFF
>TRBJ2-5|NA|TRBV5-1|NA
TGCGCCAGCAGCTTCTCTAGCGGCGGAGGGGGGGAGACCCAGTACTTC
CASSFSSGGGGETQYF
>TRBJ2-5|TRBD2|TRBV6-5|NA
TGTGCCAGCAGTTACACTAGCGGGGGACAAGAGACCCAGTACTTC
CASSYTSGGQETQYF
>TRBJ2-7|TRBD2|TRBV5-4|NA
TGTGCCAGCAGCTTGAGCGGGAGCTCCTACGAGCAGTACTTC
CASSLSGSSYEQYF
>TRBJ1-5|NA|TRBV27|NA
TGTGCCAGCCAGGACAGAGCTTTTAGCAATCAGCCCCAGCATTTT
CASQDRAFSNQPQHF
>TRBJ1-6|TRBD1|TRBV11-2|NA
TGTGCCAGCAGCCCAAGAGACAGGGTTAATTCACCCCTCCACTTT
CASSPRDRVNSPLHF
>TRBJ1-1|TRBD1|TRBV6-6|NA
TGTGCCAGCAGCTTGGGACAGCTATTTGAAGCTTTCTTT
CASSLGQLFEAFF
>TRBJ1-4|NA|TRBV30|NA
TGTGCCTGGAAACCTCGGACTGTCGAAAAACTGTTTTTT
CAWKPRTVEKLFF
>TRBJ1-6|TRBD1|TRBV28|NA
TGTGCCAGCCTGACAGGGGGCGGATCGCGCTCACCCCTCCACTTT
CASLTGGGSRSPLHF
>TRBJ2-7|TRBD1|TRBV11-2|NA
TGTGCCAGCAGCTTGGGACAGGGACCCTACGAGCAGTACTTC
CASSLGQGPYEQYF
>TRBJ2-2|NA|TRBV28|NA
TGTGCCAGCAGTCCCGGGCTAGCGTTGAGAACCGGGGAGCTGTTTTTT
CASSPGLALRTGELFF
>TRBJ2-7|NA|TRBV4-2|NA
TGTGCCAGCAGCCAATGGGGGGGCGGCGGGAGAGGGTCCTACGAGCAGTACTTC
CASSQWGGGGRGSYEQYF
>TRBJ1-2|TRBD1|TRBV18|NA
TGTGCCAGCTCATCACCGGACAGGGCTCGTTCTAACTATGGCTACACCTTC
CASSSPDRARSNYGYTF
>TRBJ2-3|NA|TRBV24-1|NA
TGTGCCACCAGTGAGCCCCGACAGGAGACAGATACGCAGTATTTT
CATSEPRQETDTQYF
>TRBJ2-7|TRBD2|TRBV24-1|once
TGTGCCACCAGTCCGGGACTAGCGGGTCACTACGAGCAGTACTTC
CATSPGLAGHYEQYF
>TRBJ1-1|NA|TRBV6-5|few
TGTGCCAGCAGGGAGGGCAGGGTCTCTGAAGCTTTCTTT
CASREGRVSEAFF
>TRBJ1-4|TRBD1|TRBV6-5|NA
TGTGCCAGCAGTTACTTTGGGACAGGAAATAATGAAAAACTGTTTTTT
CASSYFGTGNNEKLFF
>TRBJ1-4|NA|TRBV28|few
TGTGCCAGCAGGGGGCTCGGAAAACTGTTTTTT
CASRGLGKLFF
>TRBJ2-1|NA|TRBV9|NA
TGTGCCAGCAGCGTAGCCGGGGGGCGGAATCCCTACAATGAGCAGTTCTTC
CASSVAGGRNPYNEQFF
>TRBJ2-7|NA|TRBV28|NA
TGTGCCAGCACCTCAGTGGCGGCAGCTTCCTACGAGCAGTACTTC
CASTSVAAASYEQYF
>TRBJ2-1|TRBD2|TRBV7-3|NA
TGTGCCAGCAGCTTAGCGGGAGGTCCCTACAATGAGCAGTTCTTC
CASSLAGGPYNEQFF
>TRBJ2-1|TRBD2|TRBV29-1|NA
TGCAGCGTCGCCGGGACTAGCCCAGTCTCCTACAATGAGCAGTTCTTC
CSVAGTSPVSYNEQFF
>TRBJ2-3|TRBD2|TRBV5-4|NA
TGTGCCAGCAGCTTGACTAGCGGTTACACAGATACGCAGTATTTT
CASSLTSGYTDTQYF
>TRBJ1-2|TRBD1|TRBV18|NA
TGTGCCAGCTCACGAGGGACAGGGGGCAACTATGGCTACACCTTC
CASSRGTGGNYGYTF